This T cell receptor beta chain was documented in a study of regulatory dendritic cells for organ transplantation. CDR1 and CDR2 (germline): SGHVS, FNYEAQ. The CDR3 runs 15 residues. V was cut by 1 base and J by 3 bases, with 13 bases left in between. Sequenced by immunoSEQ multiplex PCR; TCRdb stores in-frame clones only, minus some. Of 3,900 or so clones in the sample, approximately 60% were seen once. Study conclusions and caveats: Mature dendritic cells appeared to drive more memory CD8+ clonal expansion than regulatory ones. The most alloreactive TCR clonotypes were found in resting memory CD8+ cells. Naive T cells showed high diversity, memory cells less, memory CD8+ least.

CFSE-labeled sorted T cells met regulatory or mature dendritic cells for less than 6 days. FACS sorted CD4+ or CD8+ T cells into CD45RA+ naive and CD45RO+ memory. As concerns this clone: Its antigen is not known.

Specimen: memory CD8+ T cells from blood cultured with regulatory dendritic cells. Stated subset: CD45RO+ memory T cells. The chain links TRBV7-6 to TRBJ2-7; possible D gene TRBD2, 5 bases. This receptor was obtained from a human donor in good health. CDR3: CASSLGGNGFYEQYF. DNA for the CDR3: TGTGCCAGCAGCTTAGGAGGGAACGGGTTCTACGAGCAGTACTTC.